Listed here are 32 T cell receptor beta chains from one sample, sequenced in a study of identical twins. MiXCR was run by TCRdb on the 5' RACE reads, yielding one entry per CDR3 protein. The sample includes around 1.7 million distinct CDR3 sequences, around 29% of them seen just once. The sample was cord blood. The receptors were gathered from a newborn girl in good health.

This sequence joins TRBV6-2 or TRBV6-3 and TRBJ2-1, with D possibly being TRBD1 (6 bases). V lost 7 bases and J lost 5, with 12 bases in between. This CDR3 region has 13 residues. Germline assignment: CDR1 MNHEY and CDR2 SVGEGT. CDR3 DNA: TGTGCCAGCACCGAGGACAGAGACAATGAGCAGTTCTTC. Amino acid sequence: CASTEDRDNEQFF.

The CDR3 nucleotides are TGCAGTGCTAGATGGAGGGGGGAGTACAATGAGCAGTTCTTC. Translated, it gives CSARWRGEYNEQFF. V gene TRBV20-1 combines with J gene TRBJ2-1, with D perhaps assigned TRBD1 or TRBD2 (6 bases each). The CDR3 is 14 residues long. The ends were cut back, 2 bases at V and 4 bases at J, with 12 bases in the middle. Germline CDR1 reads DFQATT; CDR2 reads SNEGSKA (reference sequence).

The V gene is TRBV5-1, the J gene TRBJ2-7; TRBD2 matches at 10 bases. V shed 0 bases and J 2 bases; nucleotides not matched to a gene: 2. The CDR3 consists of 15 residues. Germline-derived CDR1 and CDR2 are SGHRS and YFSETQ. Here the CDR3 reads CASSLDTSGAYEQYF. CDR3 coding DNA: TGCGCCAGCAGCTTGGACACTAGCGGGGCCTACGAGCAGTACTTC.

This clonotype came up many times. V gene TRBV7-9 combines with J gene TRBJ2-3; D remains ambiguous. The CDR3 has 13 residues. Per germline, CDR1 SEHNR and CDR2 FQNEAQ (reference sequence). Trimming left V 7 bases short and J 10 bases short, with 18 bases between. The CDR3 nucleotides are TGTGCCAGCAATGGTCTGGCCTCTAAGGCGCAGTATTTT. It specifies CASNGLASKAQYF.

This clonotype came up a few times. The chain couples TRBV29-1 to TRBJ1-4, with 7 bases fitting TRBD1. The CDR3 spans 11 residues. CDR1 and CDR2 from the germline V gene are SQVTM and ANQGSEA. J lost 5 bases, V lost 7 bases, and 1 base had no gene match. As DNA, the CDR3 is TGCAGCGCGGGACAGAATGAAAAACTGTTTTTT. Amino acids: CSAGQNEKLFF.

In this sample, this clonotype turned up a few times. The J gene is TRBJ2-5, the V gene TRBV4-1; tentatively, D is TRBD1 or TRBD2 (5 bases each). The J call may be incorrect, as the DNA end agrees better with TRBJ2-7. The germline CDR1 and CDR2 sequences are MGHRA and YSYEKL. CDR3 size: 12 residues. CDR3 protein: CASSQGGDEQYF. CDR3 DNA sequence: TGCGCCAGCAGCCAAGGAGGGGACGAGCAGTACTTC.

The chain is built from TRBV6-5 and TRBJ2-5, with a weak D call TRBD1 (6 bases). The DNA end is more similar to TRBJ2-7, so the J call may be wrong. CDR1 and CDR2 (germline): MNHEY, SVGAGI. This CDR3 has 14 residues. The CDR3 spells CASSHSTGPHEQYF. The CDR3 coding sequence is TGTGCCAGCAGCCATTCCACAGGGCCCCACGAGCAGTACTTC.

This chain links TRBV28 with TRBJ2-7, with TRBD1 matching over 7 bases. With 7 bases clipped from V and 3 bases from J, the junction kept 12 bases outside the gene matches. Germline CDR1 reads MDHEN; CDR2 reads SYDVKM. This CDR3 has 15 residues. The DNA of the CDR3 is TGTGCCAGCACCACCGCCGGACAGGTTATCTACGAGCAGTACTTC. Residues: CASTTAGQVIYEQYF.

This clonotype was seen only a few times. The J gene is TRBJ1-2, the V gene TRBV29-1; D not resolved. From germline, CDR1 is SQVTM and CDR2 ANQGSEA. This CDR3 is built from 11 residues. The V and J ends lost 4 bases and 6 bases respectively, with 9 bases between them. The CDR3 loop is CSVVGIDGYTF. Here the CDR3 DNA reads TGCAGCGTTGTTGGGATCGATGGCTACACCTTC.

This clonotype has more than one count but fewer than ten. This chain connects TRBV20-1 to TRBJ2-7, with D maybe TRBD1 (6 bases). CDR3 length equals 15 residues. Between the trimmed V and J ends, which lost 0 bases and 5 bases, there was a span of 17 bases. Looked up from germline, CDR1 is DFQATT and CDR2 is SNEGSKA (reference sequence). The CDR3 is CSARDRYQQGHEQYF. The CDR3 DNA sequence: TGCAGTGCTAGAGATCGGTATCAACAGGGCCACGAGCAGTACTTC.

J is TRBJ2-5 and V is TRBV20-1; TRBD1 is a possible D gene (6 bases). The germline CDR1 and CDR2 sequences are DFQATT and SNEGSKA (reference sequence). V gave up 7 bases and J gave up 0 bases, with 15 bases separating them. CDR3 length: 14 residues. The CDR3 DNA reads as TGCAGTGGGACAGCGCGGGTGTACCAAGAGACCCAGTACTTC. Encoded protein: CSGTARVYQETQYF.

This clonotype was seen only a few times. This rearrangement joins TRBV6-5 to TRBJ2-2, with D unresolved. V lost 2 bases and J 1 base, leaving 14 bases between the germline ends. The CDR3 has 17 amino acids. Germline-derived CDR1 and CDR2 are MNHEY and SVGAGI. CDR3 nucleotide sequence: TGTGCCAGCAGTTACCGGTCGCGGCGGTGGAACACCGGGGAGCTGTTTTTT. It encodes CASSYRSRRWNTGELFF.

This chain links TRBV27 with TRBJ2-7; TRBD2 might be the D (5 bases). Trimming took 0 bases from V and 12 from J, leaving 15 bases between them. The CDR3 contains 13 residues. Germline V gene data show CDR1 as MNHEY and CDR2 as SMNVEV (reference sequence). This CDR3 is CASSLSASRRLYF. The CDR3 DNA follows: TGTGCCAGCAGTTTATCGGCTAGCCGTCGCCTGTACTTC.

The V and J genes are TRBV19 and TRBJ2-1; 9 bases agree with TRBD2. CDR3 size: 22 residues. Germline assignment: CDR1 LNHDA and CDR2 SQIVND (reference sequence). With V trimmed by 4 bases and J by 10 bases, 32 bases remained unmatched. The CDR3 reads CASSTTTTHSWISGRWLQEQFF. Here the CDR3 DNA reads TGTGCCAGTAGTACCACTACGACCCACAGCTGGATTAGCGGGAGATGGCTTCAGGAGCAGTTCTTC. The full variable domain, rest sourced from reference TRBV19 and TRBJ2-1, is DGGITQSPKYLFRKEGQNVTLSCEQNLNHDAMYWYRQDPGQGLRLIYYSQIVNDFQKGDIAEGYSVSREKKESFPLTVTSAQKNPTAFYLCASSTTTTHSWISGRWLQEQFFGPGTRLTVL.

The chain uses TRBV7-9 and TRBJ2-7; unclear D gene. V was shortened by 2 bases and J by 3 bases, with 8 bases between the two germline ends. The CDR3 length is 13 residues. Germline V gives CDR1 SEHNR, CDR2 FQNEAQ (reference sequence). The DNA for the CDR3 is TGTGCCAGCAGCTTACGAGAAGTCTACGAGCAGTACTTC. This gives the protein CASSLREVYEQYF.

V is TRBV9 and J is TRBJ2-4; D is unclear. V was pared by 0 bases and J by 0 bases, with 10 bases between. This CDR3 region has 16 residues. In germline, CDR1 is SGDLS, CDR2 YYNGEE. The CDR3 spells CASSVEGSLAKNIQYF. The CDR3 nucleotides read TGTGCCAGCAGCGTAGAAGGCAGCTTAGCCAAAAACATTCAGTACTTC.

The chain carries TRBV5-1 and TRBJ2-4; 7 bases fit TRBD1. Looked up from germline, CDR1 is SGHRS and CDR2 is YFSETQ. Trimming took 1 base from V and 7 from J; bases not matched to a gene: 2. This CDR3 is 13 amino acids long. Here the CDR3 reads CASSLKQGNIQYF. CDR3 DNA sequence: TGCGCCAGCAGCTTGAAACAGGGGAACATTCAGTACTTC.

For this clonotype: This clone may be a read error of a much larger clone one base away. CDR3 DNA: TGCAGCGCCGGGACTAGCGCCACCTGCGAGCAGTACTTC. This translates into CSAGTSATCEQYF. V gene TRBV29-1 combines with J gene TRBJ2-5; 10 positions agree with TRBD2. Judging by the DNA end, TRBJ2-7 fits better; the J call may be wrong. This CDR3 has 13 amino acids. Per the germline V gene, CDR1 is SQVTM and CDR2 is ANQGSEA.

The chain uses TRBV24-1 and TRBJ1-3; D is uncertain. V was trimmed by 1 base and J by 0 bases, leaving 3 bases between them. The CDR3 has 14 amino acids. Germline values: CDR1 KGHDR, CDR2 SFDVKD. CDR3 DNA sequence: TGTGCCACCAGTGATTTACACTCTGGAAACACCATATATTTT. Encoded protein: CATSDLHSGNTIYF.

The V and J genes are TRBV4-1 and TRBJ2-1; TRBD2 matches 16 bases. This CDR3 comprises 21 residues. Looked up from germline, CDR1 is MGHRA and CDR2 is YSYEKL. Trimming removed 4 bases from V and 3 bases from J; junction bases left unmatched: 15. The CDR3 nucleotides are TGCGCCAGCAGCCTCCCGGGACAGGGGACTAGCGGGAGGGGGTTCTACAATGAGCAGTTCTTC. Amino acid sequence: CASSLPGQGTSGRGFYNEQFF.

V usage is TRBV24-1 and J usage is TRBJ1-1; 11 bases map to TRBD1. V was pared by 3 bases and J by 9 bases, with 5 bases of the junction left unmatched. Germline V gene sequence: CDR1 KGHDR, CDR2 SFDVKD. The CDR3 has 14 residues. CDR3 amino acids: CATSDIGQGAKAFF. CDR3 bases: TGTGCCACCAGTGATATCGGACAGGGGGCAAAAGCTTTCTTT.

This clonotype was counted between two and nine times. The V call is TRBV5-1, the J call TRBJ2-7, with D possibly TRBD2 on 5 matching bases. The CDR3 runs to 17 residues. V was clipped by 1 base and J by 4 bases, with 21 bases between them. Germline V gene sequence: CDR1 SGHRS, CDR2 YFSETQ. The chain's CDR3 is CASSLKRSSGPDYEQYF. The CDR3 coding sequence is TGCGCCAGCAGCTTGAAGAGATCCAGCGGACCCGATTACGAGCAGTACTTC.

The gene calls are TRBV11-1 and TRBJ2-3; the D gene is possibly TRBD1 (6 bases). The CDR3 contains 17 residues. Trimming took off 2 bases at V and 4 bases at J, with 19 bases between the two ends. CDR1 is SGHAT and CDR2 is FQDESV in the germline V gene (reference sequence). This chain's CDR3 is CASSLRVGAQVPDTQYF. The DNA for the CDR3 is TGTGCCAGCAGCTTAAGGGTGGGGGCGCAGGTTCCAGATACGCAGTATTTT.

The chain joins TRBV9 to TRBJ2-3, with a weak D call TRBD2 (6 bases). Per germline, CDR1 SGDLS and CDR2 YYNGEE. Trimming left V 0 bases short and J 0 bases short, with 17 bases between. The CDR3 runs 18 residues. The CDR3 coding sequence is TGTGCCAGCAGCGTAGGCGGGATCGGGACCCCTAGCACAGATACGCAGTATTTT. Protein: CASSVGGIGTPSTDTQYF. Drawing the rest from reference TRBV9 and TRBJ2-3, the complete variable domain is DSGVTQTPKHLITATGQRVTLRCSPRSGDLSVYWYQQSLDQGLQFLIQYYNGEERAKGNILERFSAQQFPDLHSELNLSSLELGDSALYFCASSVGGIGTPSTDTQYFGPGTRLTVL.

This clonotype was counted between two and nine times. The chain has TRBV20-1 and TRBJ2-7, with 8 bases that match TRBD1. V lost 4 bases to trimming and J lost 7 bases; unmatched junction nucleotides: 6. The CDR3 loop spans 12 amino acids. Germline CDR1 is DFQATT and CDR2 is SNEGSKA (reference sequence). CDR3 nucleotide sequence: TGCAGTGCTATCGGACAGGGAAGTGAGCAGTACTTC. Translating gives CSAIGQGSEQYF.

Note on this clonotype: With a much larger clone just one base away, this may be a read error. The chain employs TRBV11-1 and TRBJ2-4; TRBD1 agrees at 9 bases. The J call may be faulty, since TRBJ2-7 better matches the DNA end. Looked up from germline, CDR1 is SGHAT and CDR2 is FQDESV (reference sequence). This CDR3 comprises 16 residues. Written as DNA, the CDR3 is TGTGCCGGCAGCTTAGGTCCGGGACAGGGTCCCTACGAGCAGTACTTC. Translating gives CAGSLGPGQGPYEQYF.

This clonotype came up a few times. DNA for the CDR3: TGTGCCAGCGTTCGCCGGCAGGGACCCTACAATGAGCAGTTCTTC. It codes for CASVRRQGPYNEQFF. The chain has TRBV6-1 and TRBJ2-1; D is perhaps TRBD1 or TRBD2 (5 bases each). Germline V gives CDR1 MNHNS, CDR2 SASEGT. The CDR3 consists of 15 residues. V lost 8 bases and J 2 bases, leaving 16 bases between the germline ends.

This clonotype showed up just a few times. The J gene is TRBJ2-3, the V gene TRBV7-2; 10 positions agree with TRBD2. This CDR3 has 15 residues. Looked up from germline, CDR1 is SGHTA and CDR2 is FQGNSA. V was pared by 2 bases and J by 5 bases, with 4 bases of the junction left unmatched. As DNA, the CDR3 is TGTGCCAGCAGCTTATTCCCTAGCGGGGGAGATACGCAGTATTTT. Translating gives CASSLFPSGGDTQYF.

The chain has TRBV28 and TRBJ2-7, with D perhaps given as TRBD1 or TRBD2 (6 bases each). Gene TRBJ2-5 matches the end of the DNA better, so the J call may be wrong. The CDR3 totals 14 residues. Germline-derived CDR1 and CDR2 are MDHEN and SYDVKM. CDR3 in DNA: TGTGCCAGCAGTTTTGGGGGGCGCAGGGAGACCCAGTACTTC. Amino acids: CASSFGGRRETQYF.

This chain joins TRBV3-1 and TRBJ2-4; D is uncertain. Between the trimmed V and J ends, which lost 3 bases and 2 bases, there was a span of 5 bases. The length of the CDR3 is 13 residues. In germline, CDR1 is LGHDT, CDR2 YNNKEL (reference sequence). In DNA, the CDR3 is TGTGCCAGCAGCCAGGGATCCAAAAACATTCAGTACTTC. It codes for CASSQGSKNIQYF.

This clonotype was observed a handful of times. The chain carries TRBV2 and TRBJ2-7; TRBD1 agrees at 8 bases. The CDR3 runs to 15 residues. CDR1 and CDR2 from the germline V gene are SNHLY and FYNNEI. V trimming: 7 bases; J trimming: 2 bases; junction bases outside the gene matches: 10. In DNA, the CDR3 is TGTGCCAGCACGGGGCGGGACAGGAACCCCTACGAGCAGTACTTC. This codes for CASTGRDRNPYEQYF. The full variable domain, in which reference TRBV2 and TRBJ2-7 provide the parts outside the CDR3, is EPEVTQTPSHQVTQMGQEVILRCVPISNHLYFYWYRQILGQKVEFLVSFYNNEISEKSEIFDDQFSVERPDGSNFTLKIRSTKLEDSAMYFCASTGRDRNPYEQYFGPGTRLTVT.

This clonotype was picked up a small number of times. This may arise from a read error, as a much more abundant clone is one base away. The chain carries TRBV28 and TRBJ2-7; D call uncertain. This CDR3 spans 11 amino acids. Germline values: CDR1 MDHEN, CDR2 SYDVKM. Trimming took 3 bases from V and 5 from J, leaving 5 bases between them. CDR3 sequence: CASSFVHEQYF. CDR3 sequence (DNA): TGTGCCAGCAGTTTTGTCCACGAGCAGTACTTC.